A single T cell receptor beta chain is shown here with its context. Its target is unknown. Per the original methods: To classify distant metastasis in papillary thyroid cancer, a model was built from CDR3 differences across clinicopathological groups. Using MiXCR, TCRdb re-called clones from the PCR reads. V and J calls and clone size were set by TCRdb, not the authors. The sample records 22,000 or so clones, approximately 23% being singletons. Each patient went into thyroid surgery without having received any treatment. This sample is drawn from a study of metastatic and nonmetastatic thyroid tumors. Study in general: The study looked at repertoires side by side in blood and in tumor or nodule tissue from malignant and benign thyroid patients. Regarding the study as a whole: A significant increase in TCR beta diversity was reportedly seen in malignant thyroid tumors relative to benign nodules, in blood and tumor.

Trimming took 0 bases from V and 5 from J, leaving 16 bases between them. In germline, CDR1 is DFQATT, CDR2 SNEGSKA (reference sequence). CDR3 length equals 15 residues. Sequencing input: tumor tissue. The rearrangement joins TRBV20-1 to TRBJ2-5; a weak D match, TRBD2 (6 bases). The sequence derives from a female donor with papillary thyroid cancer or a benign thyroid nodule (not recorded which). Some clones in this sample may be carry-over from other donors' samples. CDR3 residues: CSARDLEASVETQYF. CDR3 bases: TGCAGTGCTAGAGATCTCGAGGCTAGCGTTGAGACCCAGTACTTC.